Described below is a single T cell receptor (beta chain) sequence and its context. Method: immunoSEQ multiplex PCR; TCRdb's copy keeps in-frame clones and lacks some. The repertoire has some 300,000 clones, 70% to 90% of them found once; the top ten carry about 12%. This specimen comes from a study of blood T cell repertoires in COVID-19. Overall study: Italy, Spain and the United States were the sources of the convalescent and acute COVID-19 samples.

The ends lost 3 bases at V and 12 bases at J; junction bases unmatched: 13. Germline values: CDR1 SNHLY, CDR2 FYNNEI. CDR3 length: 14 amino acids. The TCR comes from a woman in her 70s with COVID-19, enrolled during active disease. Material: peripheral blood. This sequence joins TRBV2 and TRBJ1-2, with TRBD1 identical over 7 bases. CDR3 region: CASSDGLSGQAHTF. CDR3 sequence (DNA): TGTGCCAGCAGTGACGGGTTAAGCGGACAGGCCCACACCTTC.